Shown below are 20 T cell receptor beta chains from a single sample sequenced in a study of blood T cell repertoires in COVID-19. TCRdb keeps only in-frame clones here, not all; method: immunoSEQ multiplex PCR. The sample lists approximately 140,000 clones, around 85% occurring once. The material sequenced was peripheral blood. These receptors were obtained from a man between 65 and 85 years old with acute or convalescent COVID-19.

As DNA, the CDR3 is TGTGCCAGCAGCTCCCCCAAGACCGACTTGAACACTGAAGCTTTCTTT. Its translation: CASSSPKTDLNTEAFF. The rearrangement joins TRBV5-4 to TRBJ1-1; D unclear. The germline gives CDR1 SGHNT, CDR2 YYREEE (reference sequence). V was trimmed by 3 bases and J by 0 bases, leaving 15 bases between them. CDR3 length: 16 residues.

The CDR3 DNA is TGTGCCACCAGTGGGACGGGAGGGCCCTACAATGAGCAGTTCTTC. Encoded protein: CATSGTGGPYNEQFF. The V and J genes are TRBV24-1 and TRBJ2-1; 8 bases map to TRBD2. The germline V gene has CDR1 KGHDR and CDR2 SFDVKD. With 5 bases clipped from V and 2 bases from J, the junction kept 4 bases outside the gene matches. The CDR3 contains 15 residues.

This chain joins TRBV19 and TRBJ2-7; 7 bases are shared with TRBD1. This CDR3 comprises 16 residues. CDR1 and CDR2 from the germline V gene are LNHDA and SQIVND (reference sequence). J was trimmed by 2 bases and V by 5 bases; bases with no gene match: 12. The chain's CDR3 is CASSDPGGDSTYEQYF. The CDR3, as DNA: TGTGCCAGTAGTGACCCCGGTGGGGACAGCACCTACGAGCAGTACTTC.

The genes are TRBV5-1 and TRBJ2-3; 11 bases match TRBD1. CDR1 is SGHRS and CDR2 is YFSETQ in the germline V gene. Unmatched junction bases numbered 9, after V lost 6 bases and J lost 6 bases. The CDR3 spans 15 residues. This chain's CDR3 is CASIGQGASPDTQYF. In DNA form, the CDR3 reads TGCGCCAGCATCGGACAGGGGGCGAGTCCGGATACGCAGTATTTT. Drawing the rest from reference TRBV5-1 and TRBJ2-3, the complete variable domain is KAGVTQTPRYLIKTRGQQVTLSCSPISGHRSVSWYQQTPGQGLQFLFEYFSETQRNKGNFPGRFSGRQFSNSRSEMNVSTLELGDSALYLCASIGQGASPDTQYFGPGTRLTVL.

The rearrangement links TRBV27 to TRBJ1-5; D is uncertain. The CDR3 sequence is 15 residues long. V lost 3 bases to trimming and J lost 0 bases, with 9 bases between them. The germline V gene has CDR1 MNHEY and CDR2 SMNVEV (reference sequence). The DNA for the CDR3 is TGTGCCAGCAGTTTCTACTTTGATAGCAATCAGCCCCAGCATTTT. Protein sequence: CASSFYFDSNQPQHF.

The rearrangement joins TRBV19 to TRBJ1-1; D is unresolved. There are 17 residues in the CDR3. Between the trimmed V and J ends, which lost 0 bases and 1 base, there was a span of 15 bases. CDR1 is LNHDA and CDR2 is SQIVND in the germline V gene (reference sequence). CDR3 sequence (DNA): TGTGCCAGTAGTATAGATCTTGTGGCGGTGGGGAACACTGAAGCTTTCTTT. This encodes CASSIDLVAVGNTEAFF.

The V and J genes are TRBV11-2 and TRBJ2-5, with a weak D call TRBD1 (6 bases). The germline V gene encodes CDR1 SGHAT and CDR2 FQNNGV. The CDR3 consists of 12 residues. The V end lost 5 bases, the J end lost 9 bases, and 13 bases lay between the germline ends. CDR3 region: CASSPGTIPQYF. CDR3 coding DNA: TGTGCCAGCAGCCCAGGGACAATTCCCCAGTACTTC.

This rearrangement joins TRBV5-1 to TRBJ2-7, with D possibly matching TRBD2 (6 bases). The V end was cut by 0 bases, the J end by 2 bases, with 12 bases between. Looked up from germline, CDR1 is SGHRS and CDR2 is YFSETQ. CDR3 length equals 15 residues. The CDR3 loop reads CASSLARGAAYEQYF. DNA for the CDR3: TGCGCCAGCAGCTTGGCACGCGGGGCGGCCTACGAGCAGTACTTC.

The chain has TRBV19 and TRBJ1-4; D is unclear. The CDR3 contains 13 residues. CDR1 is LNHDA, CDR2 SQIVND, per germline (reference sequence). V lost 7 bases and J 7 bases, leaving 13 bases between the germline ends. CDR3 loop: CASNEGVGEKLFF. CDR3 sequence (DNA): TGTGCCAGTAATGAGGGAGTCGGTGAAAAACTGTTTTTT.

The V gene is TRBV30, the J gene TRBJ2-7; the match to TRBD2 covers 8 bases. The V gene's germline CDR1 is GTSNPN and CDR2 SVGIG (reference sequence). The CDR3 runs 14 residues. J gave up 2 bases and V 5 bases, and 8 bases lay outside the gene matches. The CDR3 is CAWDRGGSTYEQYF. The CDR3 DNA reads as TGTGCCTGGGACCGGGGGGGATCCACCTACGAGCAGTACTTC.

This chain joins TRBV7-8 and TRBJ2-1; TRBD2 agrees at 7 bases. The CDR3 is 15 residues long. Germline CDR1 is SGHVS and CDR2 is FQNEAQ. Germline trimming cut 4 bases from V and 2 bases from J; bases unmatched to any gene: 5. The CDR3 DNA sequence: TGTGCCAGCAGCTCAGACGGGACTACCTACAATGAGCAGTTCTTC. Its protein is CASSSDGTTYNEQFF. Looking up the rest from reference TRBV7-8 and TRBJ2-1 gives the full variable domain: GAGVSQSPRYKVAKRGQDVALRCDPISGHVSLFWYQQALGQGPEFLTYFQNEAQLDKSGLPSDRFFAERPEGSVSTLKIQRTQQEDSAVYLCASSSDGTTYNEQFFGPGTRLTVL.

This chain links TRBV5-1 with TRBJ2-3; a weak D match, TRBD1 (8 bases). The CDR3 sequence is 15 residues long. Trimming cost V 4 bases and J 3 bases, with 15 bases left between them. Germline CDR1 and CDR2: SGHRS and YFSETQ. CDR3 in DNA: TGCGCCAGCAGCATAGACAGGGGAGGGACAGATACGCAGTATTTT. Translation gives CASSIDRGGTDTQYF.

The V and J genes are TRBV7-8 and TRBJ2-2; 11 positions agree with TRBD2. This CDR3 has 14 amino acids. With 5 bases clipped from V and 7 bases from J, the junction kept 3 bases outside the gene matches. The germline V gene has CDR1 SGHVS and CDR2 FQNEAQ. In DNA form, the CDR3 reads TGTGCCAGCAGCAATAGCGGGAGGGGCGGGGAGCTGTTTTTT. Its protein is CASSNSGRGGELFF.

This clone occurred once. The chain carries TRBV24-1 and TRBJ1-2, with D tentatively TRBD1 (6 bases). The CDR3 has 15 amino acids. V lost 0 bases and J 3 bases, leaving 10 bases between the germline ends. Germline CDR1 is KGHDR and CDR2 is SFDVKD. As DNA, the CDR3 is TGTGCCACCAGTGATTTGCAGGGGCGAGACTATGGCTACACCTTC. Translated: CATSDLQGRDYGYTF.

V gene TRBV12-3 or TRBV12-4 combines with J gene TRBJ2-1; D remains ambiguous. Trimming took 6 bases from V and 4 from J, leaving 4 bases between them. This CDR3 is 11 amino acids long. CDR3 nucleotides: TGTGCCAGCAGGCTATACAATGAGCAGTTCTTC. It encodes CASRLYNEQFF.

In this sample, this clone turned up a few times. The chain has TRBV3-1 (or the pseudogene TRBV3-2) and TRBJ2-7, with D possibly TRBD1 on 6 matching bases. The V and J ends lost 4 bases and 3 bases respectively, with 16 bases between them. The CDR3 has 15 amino acids. Germline V lookup: CDR1 LGHDT, CDR2 YNNKEL (reference sequence). CDR3 nucleotides: TGTGCCAGCAGCCGCTTTCATTCAGGGGTCTACGAGCAGTACTTC. It yields the protein CASSRFHSGVYEQYF.

This clone has more than one count but fewer than ten. This chain links TRBV6-5 with TRBJ2-3, with a possible D match to TRBD2 (5 bases). V dropped 8 bases and J dropped 0 bases, with 12 bases sitting between them. This CDR3 spans 14 amino acids. Germline CDR1 and CDR2: MNHEY and SVGAGI. CDR3 nucleotide sequence: TGTGCCAGCGCCGCCAGCGGTAGCACAGATACGCAGTATTTT. This translates into CASAASGSTDTQYF.

The chain links TRBV19 to TRBJ1-1; 7 bases match TRBD1. After removal of 4 bases from V and 4 bases from J, the junction contained 3 bases not matched to a gene. The germline V gene encodes CDR1 LNHDA and CDR2 SQIVND (reference sequence). The CDR3 has 13 residues. CDR3 loop: CASSSQGGTEAFF. CDR3 DNA: TGTGCCAGTAGTAGCCAGGGGGGCACTGAAGCTTTCTTT. The variable domain in full, with the rest retrieved from reference TRBV19 and TRBJ1-1, is DGGITQSPKYLFRKEGQNVTLSCEQNLNHDAMYWYRQDPGQGLRLIYYSQIVNDFQKGDIAEGYSVSREKKESFPLTVTSAQKNPTAFYLCASSSQGGTEAFFGQGTRLTVV.

This chain connects TRBV5-1 to TRBJ2-5; 7 positions agree with TRBD1. This CDR3 comprises 16 residues. The germline CDR1 and CDR2 sequences are SGHRS and YFSETQ. J was trimmed by 4 bases and V by 0 bases; bases with no gene match: 9. Here the CDR3 reads CASSLEGALNIETQYF. Here the CDR3 DNA reads TGCGCCAGCAGCTTGGAGGGGGCGCTTAACATAGAGACCCAGTACTTC.

The chain combines TRBV4-2 with TRBJ2-5; 8 positions match TRBD1. The CDR3 loop spans 17 amino acids. In germline, CDR1 is LGHNA, CDR2 YNFKEQ. Trimming took 1 base from V and 5 from J; bases not matched to a gene: 12. The CDR3 DNA reads TGTGCCAGCAGCCAAGGGCGGATCAGGGGGCAGGGGGAGACCCAGTACTTC. Protein product: CASSQGRIRGQGETQYF.